Listed below are T cell receptor beta chains from one sample, sequenced in a study of OX40 agonist ivuxolimab in advanced cancers. Sequencing was performed with immunoSEQ multiplex PCR; in TCRdb, only in-frame clones are kept and a portion is missing. Of some 86,000 clones in the sample, roughly 87% were seen once. Sequencing used CD4+ or CD8+ T cells sorted from blood, obtained in a trial of the OX40 agonist ivuxolimab. The source of these receptors is an adult with an advanced solid tumor such as melanoma, head and neck, liver or kidney cancer. The CDR3 runs from the conserved cysteine through the conserved F or W. D genes are given only for firm matches. Expanded clones are given a class, and other clones once, few, many or no size at all.

d_call: .; clone_size: .; v_call: TRBV7-6; j_call: TRBJ1-2; cdr3_aa: CASSLEGNYGYTF; cdr3_nt: TGTGCCAGCAGCTTAGAGGGAAACTATGGCTACACCTTC
d_call: TRBD1; clone_size: .; v_call: TRBV5-5; j_call: TRBJ2-3; cdr3_aa: CASSADRLSVTQYF; cdr3_nt: TGTGCCAGCAGCGCGGACAGGTTAAGCGTGACGCAGTATTTT
d_call: TRBD1; clone_size: .; v_call: TRBV6-5; j_call: TRBJ1-2; cdr3_aa: CASSRAPGQPYGYTF; cdr3_nt: TGTGCCAGCAGTCGGGCCCCGGGACAGCCCTATGGCTACACCTTC
d_call: .; clone_size: .; v_call: TRBV28; j_call: TRBJ1-2; cdr3_aa: CASTPGGYGYTF; cdr3_nt: TGTGCCAGCACCCCGGGTGGTTATGGCTACACCTTC
d_call: .; clone_size: .; v_call: TRBV6-1; j_call: TRBJ1-1; cdr3_aa: CASSEAGMYWGAFF; cdr3_nt: TGTGCCAGCAGTGAAGCAGGGATGTACTGGGGAGCTTTCTTT
d_call: TRBD1; clone_size: .; v_call: TRBV28; j_call: TRBJ2-1; cdr3_aa: CASVGTGSIEQFF; cdr3_nt: TGTGCCAGCGTGGGGACAGGGAGTATTGAGCAGTTCTTC
d_call: TRBD2; clone_size: .; v_call: TRBV28; j_call: TRBJ2-5; cdr3_aa: CASGGGGTETQYF; cdr3_nt: TGTGCCAGCGGGGGCGGGGGGACGGAGACCCAGTACTTC
d_call: .; clone_size: .; v_call: TRBV18; j_call: TRBJ1-2; cdr3_aa: CASSQGGHYGYTF; cdr3_nt: TGTGCCAGCTCACAGGGGGGGCACTATGGCTACACCTTC
d_call: TRBD2; clone_size: .; v_call: TRBV5-8; j_call: TRBJ2-3; cdr3_aa: CASSCPLCREGTDTQYF; cdr3_nt: TGTGCCAGCAGCTGTCCCCTTTGTAGGGAGGGGACAGATACGCAGTATTTT
d_call: .; clone_size: .; v_call: TRBV4-1; j_call: TRBJ1-2; cdr3_aa: CASSRLGQNYGYTF; cdr3_nt: TGCGCCAGCAGCCGACTCGGGCAGAACTATGGCTACACCTTC
d_call: TRBD2; clone_size: .; v_call: TRBV28; j_call: TRBJ2-3; cdr3_aa: CASSANRLAGTTDTQYF; cdr3_nt: TGTGCCAGCAGTGCTAATAGACTAGCGGGGACCACAGATACGCAGTATTTT
d_call: TRBD2; clone_size: .; v_call: TRBV5-1; j_call: TRBJ2-1; cdr3_aa: CASSLTSGGAVPPRQFF; cdr3_nt: TGCGCCAGCAGCCTCACTAGCGGGGGGGCGGTTCCGCCAAGGCAGTTCTTC
d_call: .; clone_size: once; v_call: TRBV18; j_call: TRBJ2-2; cdr3_aa: CASSTQGSANTGELFF; cdr3_nt: TGTGCCAGCTCAACTCAGGGGAGTGCGAACACCGGGGAGCTGTTTTTT
d_call: .; clone_size: once; v_call: TRBV6-1; j_call: TRBJ2-2; cdr3_aa: CASKSQKTANGELFF; cdr3_nt: TGTGCCAGCAAGTCCCAGAAGACGGCCAACGGGGAGCTGTTTTTT
d_call: .; clone_size: .; v_call: TRBV7-9; j_call: TRBJ2-1; cdr3_aa: CASSLGGQSEQFF; cdr3_nt: TGTGCCAGCAGCTTAGGAGGGCAAAGTGAGCAGTTCTTC
d_call: .; clone_size: .; v_call: TRBV18; j_call: TRBJ2-7; cdr3_aa: CASSPGTAWGEQYF; cdr3_nt: TGTGCCAGCTCACCTGGGACGGCATGGGGCGAGCAGTACTTC
d_call: .; clone_size: once; v_call: TRBV19; j_call: TRBJ1-1; cdr3_aa: CASRLRTANTEAFF; cdr3_nt: TGTGCCAGTAGACTTCGGACCGCCAACACTGAAGCTTTCTTT
d_call: .; clone_size: .; v_call: TRBV5-6; j_call: TRBJ1-2; cdr3_aa: CASSSDRRSGYTF; cdr3_nt: TGTGCCAGCAGTTCTGACAGAAGGAGTGGCTACACCTTC
d_call: TRBD2; clone_size: once; v_call: TRBV7-9; j_call: TRBJ2-7; cdr3_aa: CASSRASGSYEQYF; cdr3_nt: TGTGCCAGCAGCCGAGCTAGCGGCTCCTACGAGCAGTACTTC
d_call: .; clone_size: .; v_call: TRBV30; j_call: TRBJ2-5; cdr3_aa: CAWRLDSVQETQYF; cdr3_nt: TGTGCCTGGAGACTGGACAGCGTACAAGAGACCCAGTACTTC
d_call: .; clone_size: .; v_call: TRBV7-2; j_call: TRBJ1-1; cdr3_aa: CASSLAANTEAFF; cdr3_nt: TGTGCCAGCAGCTTGGCAGCGAACACTGAAGCTTTCTTT
d_call: .; clone_size: .; v_call: TRBV12-5; j_call: TRBJ1-2; cdr3_aa: CASGLGTDYGYTF; cdr3_nt: TGTGCTAGTGGTTTGGGGACAGACTATGGCTACACCTTC
d_call: .; clone_size: .; v_call: TRBV4-1; j_call: TRBJ2-3; cdr3_aa: CASPSFYSGTRTDTQYF; cdr3_nt: TGCGCCAGCCCCTCTTTTTATTCCGGGACCCGCACAGATACGCAGTATTTT
d_call: TRBD1; clone_size: .; v_call: TRBV19; j_call: TRBJ1-1; cdr3_aa: CASSRVGQGSVEAFF; cdr3_nt: TGTGCCAGTAGTCGTGTGGGACAGGGGTCGGTTGAAGCTTTCTTT
d_call: TRBD1; clone_size: .; v_call: TRBV7-2; j_call: TRBJ1-5; cdr3_aa: CASSLVGQENNQPQHF; cdr3_nt: TGTGCCAGCAGCTTAGTCGGACAGGAGAACAATCAGCCCCAGCATTTT
d_call: TRBD1; clone_size: .; v_call: TRBV19; j_call: TRBJ1-4; cdr3_aa: CASSTPGQGQEKLFF; cdr3_nt: TGTGCCAGTAGTACCCCGGGACAGGGGCAAGAAAAACTGTTTTTT
d_call: TRBD1; clone_size: .; v_call: TRBV5-4; j_call: TRBJ1-3; cdr3_aa: CASSLLQGYSGNTIYF; cdr3_nt: TGTGCCAGCAGCTTGCTACAGGGGTACTCTGGAAACACCATATATTTT
d_call: .; clone_size: .; v_call: TRBV7-8; j_call: TRBJ1-2; cdr3_aa: CASSLGGGVGYTF; cdr3_nt: TGTGCCAGCAGCTTAGGAGGGGGGGTAGGCTACACCTTC
d_call: .; clone_size: .; v_call: TRBV12-5; j_call: TRBJ1-5; cdr3_aa: CASGLVDTQPQHF; cdr3_nt: TGTGCTAGTGGTTTGGTGGACACACAGCCCCAGCATTTT
d_call: .; clone_size: once; v_call: TRBV10-2; j_call: TRBJ1-2; cdr3_aa: CASSVPGSNYGYTF; cdr3_nt: TGCGCCAGCAGTGTCCCAGGGTCTAACTATGGCTACACCTTC
d_call: TRBD1; clone_size: .; v_call: TRBV27; j_call: TRBJ1-5; cdr3_aa: CASSLNRGNQPQHF; cdr3_nt: TGTGCCAGCAGTTTAAACAGGGGGAATCAGCCCCAGCATTTT
d_call: .; clone_size: .; v_call: TRBV6-1; j_call: TRBJ1-2; cdr3_aa: CASSSGDGYGYTF; cdr3_nt: TGTGCCAGCAGTTCAGGGGACGGGTATGGCTACACCTTC
d_call: TRBD1; clone_size: once; v_call: TRBV2; j_call: TRBJ2-2; cdr3_aa: CASSRLGQGNTGELFF; cdr3_nt: TGTGCCAGCAGCCGCTTAGGACAGGGAAACACCGGGGAGCTGTTTTTT
d_call: TRBD2; clone_size: .; v_call: TRBV9; j_call: TRBJ2-1; cdr3_aa: CASTGLAGGGNEQFF; cdr3_nt: TGTGCCAGCACCGGACTAGCGGGGGGCGGGAATGAGCAGTTCTTC
d_call: .; clone_size: .; v_call: TRBV15; j_call: TRBJ2-1; cdr3_aa: CATSTKGPSYNEQFF; cdr3_nt: TGTGCCACCAGCACAAAAGGGCCCTCCTACAATGAGCAGTTCTTC
d_call: .; clone_size: .; v_call: TRBV2; j_call: TRBJ1-2; cdr3_aa: CASSDYGTIYGYTF; cdr3_nt: TGTGCCAGCAGTGACTACGGGACAATTTATGGCTACACCTTC
d_call: .; clone_size: .; v_call: TRBV30; j_call: TRBJ1-5; cdr3_aa: CAWSDNLSNQPQHF; cdr3_nt: TGTGCCTGGAGTGATAACCTTAGCAATCAGCCCCAGCATTTT
d_call: TRBD1; clone_size: .; v_call: TRBV4-1; j_call: TRBJ1-1; cdr3_aa: CASSHFSVRDRRNTEAFF; cdr3_nt: TGCGCCAGCAGCCACTTTTCGGTCCGGGACAGGCGCAACACTGAAGCTTTCTTT
d_call: .; clone_size: .; v_call: TRBV19; j_call: TRBJ1-5; cdr3_aa: CASSISGPDQPQHF; cdr3_nt: TGTGCCAGTAGTATATCAGGGCCAGATCAGCCCCAGCATTTT
d_call: .; clone_size: .; v_call: TRBV10-2; j_call: TRBJ2-1; cdr3_aa: CASSESRDFDNEQFF; cdr3_nt: TGCGCCAGCAGTGAGTCCAGGGATTTCGACAATGAGCAGTTCTTC
d_call: TRBD1; clone_size: .; v_call: TRBV29-1; j_call: TRBJ1-1; cdr3_aa: CSVIPGQKNTEAFF; cdr3_nt: TGCAGCGTGATACCGGGACAGAAAAACACTGAAGCTTTCTTT
d_call: TRBD2; clone_size: .; v_call: TRBV5-4; j_call: TRBJ2-2; cdr3_aa: CASSLGALADRITGELFF; cdr3_nt: TGTGCCAGCAGCTTGGGGGCCCTAGCGGATCGTATCACCGGGGAGCTGTTTTTT
d_call: .; clone_size: .; v_call: TRBV6-1; j_call: TRBJ2-1; cdr3_aa: CASSEVSSINEQFF; cdr3_nt: TGTGCCAGCAGTGAAGTTTCCTCGATCAATGAGCAGTTCTTC
d_call: .; clone_size: .; v_call: TRBV7-2; j_call: TRBJ1-2; cdr3_aa: CASSLEVAGANGYTF; cdr3_nt: TGTGCCAGCAGCTTAGAAGTGGCGGGGGCGAATGGCTACACCTTC
d_call: .; clone_size: .; v_call: TRBV15; j_call: TRBJ1-5; cdr3_aa: CATSRDWTVNSNQPQHF; cdr3_nt: TGTGCCACCAGCAGAGATTGGACCGTTAATAGCAATCAGCCCCAGCATTTT
d_call: .; clone_size: .; v_call: TRBV6-5; j_call: TRBJ1-2; cdr3_aa: CASSEGRNYGYTF; cdr3_nt: TGTGCCAGCAGCGAAGGACGGAACTATGGCTACACCTTC
d_call: .; clone_size: .; v_call: TRBV10-1; j_call: TRBJ2-3; cdr3_aa: CASRGSGDTQYF; cdr3_nt: TGCGCCAGCAGGGGCAGCGGAGATACGCAGTATTTT
d_call: .; clone_size: .; v_call: TRBV5-4; j_call: TRBJ1-2; cdr3_aa: CASSLTREEGYGYTF; cdr3_nt: TGTGCCAGCAGCTTGACCAGGGAGGAGGGCTATGGCTACACCTTC
d_call: .; clone_size: .; v_call: TRBV18; j_call: TRBJ1-3; cdr3_aa: CASSPDRTAGNTIYF; cdr3_nt: TGTGCCAGCTCACCCGATAGGACGGCTGGAAACACCATATATTTT
d_call: .; clone_size: .; v_call: TRBV7-9; j_call: TRBJ1-5; cdr3_aa: CASSLGLNQPQHF; cdr3_nt: TGTGCCAGCAGCCTCGGCCTAAATCAGCCCCAGCATTTT
d_call: .; clone_size: .; v_call: TRBV19; j_call: TRBJ2-2; cdr3_aa: CASNRVNTGELFF; cdr3_nt: TGTGCCAGTAACAGGGTGAACACCGGGGAGCTGTTTTTT
d_call: TRBD1; clone_size: .; v_call: TRBV18; j_call: TRBJ1-4; cdr3_aa: CASSLRDRHEKLFF; cdr3_nt: TGTGCCAGCTCACTCCGGGACAGGCATGAAAAACTGTTTTTT
d_call: TRBD2; clone_size: .; v_call: TRBV15; j_call: TRBJ2-3; cdr3_aa: CATSARLAGGQDTQYF; cdr3_nt: TGTGCCACCAGCGCCCGACTAGCGGGGGGGCAGGATACGCAGTATTTT